This entry lists 26 T cell receptor beta chains sequenced from one sample in a study of CD8 T cells in Susac syndrome. Random-hexamer reverse transcription was applied to 0.5 to 1 ug RNA. Each CDR3 protein gets one entry after TCRdb re-called the immunoSEQ multiplex PCR reads with MiXCR. In the table there are roughly 200,000 distinct CDR3 sequences, just under 95% of which are singletons. The sample consisted of CD4+ T cells from PBMCs. These TCRs come from a human donor with multiple sclerosis.

The chain combines TRBV13 with TRBJ1-1; D remains ambiguous. The V end was cut by 5 bases, the J end by 10 bases, with 23 bases between. The V gene's germline CDR1 is PRHDT and CDR2 FYEKMQ (reference sequence). The CDR3 spans 15 residues. The CDR3 bases are TGTGCCAGCAGCCCGACGGTGGTTGGTTCTGTGCGAGCTTTCTTT. Residues: CASSPTVVGSVRAFF. Looking up the rest from reference TRBV13 and TRBJ1-1 gives the full variable domain: AAGVIQSPRHLIKEKRETATLKCYPIPRHDTVYWYQQGPGQDPQFLISFYEKMQSDKGSIPDRFSAQQFSDYHSELNMSSLELGDSALYFCASSPTVVGSVRAFFGQGTRLTVV.

This chain joins TRBV5-1 and TRBJ1-6, with TRBD1 matching 7 bases. There are 16 residues in the CDR3. Germline loops: CDR1 SGHRS, CDR2 YFSETQ. Losses at the gene ends were 2 bases for V and 13 bases for J; bases not matched to a gene: 15. The CDR3 DNA reads TGCGCCAGCAGCTTTGCTCAAGGGGGCAATAATAGCCCCCTCCACTTT. As protein: CASSFAQGGNNSPLHF. The complete variable domain, with remaining parts taken from reference TRBV5-1 and TRBJ1-6, reads KAGVTQTPRYLIKTRGQQVTLSCSPISGHRSVSWYQQTPGQGLQFLFEYFSETQRNKGNFPGRFSGRQFSNSRSEMNVSTLELGDSALYLCASSFAQGGNNSPLHFGNGTRLTVT.

This clonotype was picked up one time. The CDR3 is CAWSDSRVGSPLHF. DNA for the CDR3: TGTGCCTGGAGTGATTCCAGGGTAGGATCACCCCTCCACTTT. The chain recombines TRBV30 with TRBJ1-6, with D possibly matching TRBD1 (5 bases). The CDR3 is 14 amino acids. Trimming took off 1 base at V and 10 bases at J, with 14 bases between the two ends. Germline CDR1 is GTSNPN and CDR2 is SVGIG (reference sequence).

V usage is TRBV29-1 and J usage is TRBJ2-3; 8 nucleotides match TRBD2. With V trimmed by 4 bases and J by 3 bases, 6 bases remained unmatched. CDR1 SQVTM and CDR2 ANQGSEA come from the germline V gene. This CDR3 region has 14 residues. The CDR3 region has the DNA TGCAGCGTTGTTACTAGCGGACAGACAGATACGCAGTATTTT. Its translation is CSVVTSGQTDTQYF.

The V and J genes are TRBV15 and TRBJ2-3; 8 bases map to TRBD2. Germline CDR1 reads LNHNV; CDR2 reads YYDKDF (reference sequence). CDR3 length: 15 amino acids. The J segment lost 6 bases and the V segment lost 5 bases, leaving 10 bases of the junction unmatched. The CDR3 coding sequence is TGTGCCACCAGCGGGTCGGGAGGGGTCCCGGATACGCAGTATTTT. Translated: CATSGSGGVPDTQYF.

The V call is TRBV10-3, the J call TRBJ1-1; 10 nucleotides match TRBD1. The ends lost 5 bases at V and 3 bases at J; junction bases unmatched: 3. Germline V gene data show CDR1 as ENHRY and CDR2 as SYGVKD. The CDR3 has 14 residues. CDR3 nucleotide sequence: TGTGCCATCAGTCCCGGGACAGGGGACACTGAAGCTTTCTTT. Its protein product is CAISPGTGDTEAFF.

The chain joins TRBV20-1 to TRBJ1-2; D unclear. The V gene lost 0 bases and the J gene lost 6 bases, with 14 bases spanning the gap. The germline CDR1 and CDR2 sequences are DFQATT and SNEGSKA (reference sequence). The CDR3 length is 14 residues. CDR3 nucleotide sequence: TGCAGTGCTAGAGATTTCTACCAGAAGGATGGCTACACCTTC. Translation gives CSARDFYQKDGYTF.

This clonotype was seen just once. This chain uses TRBV18 with TRBJ1-4, with 8 positions matching TRBD1. The CDR3 consists of 14 residues. The ends lost 5 bases at V and 8 bases at J; junction bases unmatched: 7. Germline V gives CDR1 KGHSH, CDR2 LQKENI. CDR3 amino acids: CASSSDRVREKLFF. CDR3 coding DNA: TGTGCCAGCTCATCGGACAGGGTCAGGGAAAAACTGTTTTTT.

The chain carries TRBV30 and TRBJ2-5, with a weak D call TRBD2 (5 bases). Between the trimmed V and J ends, which lost 2 bases and 5 bases, there was a span of 12 bases. CDR1 is GTSNPN, CDR2 SVGIG, per germline (reference sequence). The CDR3 covers 13 residues. The chain's CDR3 is CAWSLGGWETQYF. CDR3 DNA: TGTGCCTGGAGTTTAGGAGGTTGGGAGACCCAGTACTTC.

V is TRBV7-8 and J is TRBJ1-5; a weak D match, TRBD1 (6 bases). CDR1 is SGHVS and CDR2 is FQNEAQ in the germline V gene. V was clipped by 4 bases and J by 7 bases, with 14 bases between them. CDR3 length: 14 residues. CDR3 region: CASSSGVTGQPQHF. The CDR3 nucleotides are TGTGCCAGCAGCTCGGGGGTAACAGGGCAGCCCCAGCATTTT.

Regarding this clonotype: An end of the junction differs from the germline gene, which may be a read error. The chain couples TRBV6-1 to TRBJ2-5, with unresolved D. The germline gives CDR1 MNHNS, CDR2 SASEGT. There are 13 residues in the CDR3. CDR3 residues: CASREGSQETQYF. The CDR3 DNA sequence: TGTGCCAGCAGAGAAGGCTCCCAGGAGACCCAGTACTTC.

The rearrangement links TRBV25-1 to TRBJ1-6, with D maybe TRBD1 (5 bases). Trimming pared 3 bases from V and 6 bases from J, leaving 12 bases between. The CDR3 is 15 residues long. Germline CDR1 reads MGHDK; CDR2 reads SYGVNS. CDR3 region: CASSDHRFPNSPLHF. For the CDR3, the DNA is TGTGCCAGCAGTGATCACAGGTTCCCTAATTCACCCCTCCACTTT.

The rearrangement uses TRBV11-1 and TRBJ2-7; D tentatively reads TRBD1 or TRBD2 (5 bases each). From germline, CDR1 is SGHAT and CDR2 FQDESV (reference sequence). This CDR3 spans 13 amino acids. Trimming pared 5 bases from V and 3 bases from J, leaving 11 bases between. CDR3 protein: CASSTGPNYEQYF. Here the CDR3 DNA reads TGTGCCAGCAGCACGGGACCGAACTACGAGCAGTACTTC.

The rearrangement links TRBV29-1 to TRBJ1-2; D not resolved. V shed 7 bases and J shed 0 bases, with 15 bases lying between them. This CDR3 contains 14 residues. Per the germline V gene, CDR1 is SQVTM and CDR2 is ANQGSEA. The CDR3 DNA reads as TGCAGCGCCGGAATCGGGGAATCTAACTATGGCTACACCTTC. This translates into CSAGIGESNYGYTF.

The gene calls are TRBV20-1 and TRBJ1-6, with 9 bases matching TRBD1. Trimming removed 6 bases from V and 8 bases from J; junction bases left unmatched: 5. This CDR3 region has 13 residues. Germline CDR1 DFQATT, CDR2 SNEGSKA (reference sequence). The chain's CDR3 is CSARTGGDSPLHF. CDR3 nucleotides: TGCAGTGCCAGAACAGGGGGCGATTCACCCCTCCACTTT.

The V and J genes are TRBV29-1 and TRBJ1-2; TRBD1 is a possible D gene (5 bases). The CDR3 is 14 residues long. Germline V gives CDR1 SQVTM, CDR2 ANQGSEA. The V gene lost 4 bases and the J gene lost 7 bases, with 19 bases spanning the gap. The CDR3 sequence is CSVVVQGRYPGYTF. For the CDR3, the DNA is TGCAGCGTTGTGGTGCAGGGTCGATACCCTGGCTACACCTTC.

The gene calls are TRBV7-2 and TRBJ2-4; 8 bases match TRBD1. This CDR3 spans 14 amino acids. Germline assignment: CDR1 SGHTA and CDR2 FQGNSA. V shed 5 bases, J shed 6 bases, and the junction held 6 bases outside the gene matches. The CDR3 sequence: CASSPGQGGNIQYF. CDR3 coding DNA: TGTGCCAGCAGCCCTGGACAGGGAGGAAACATTCAGTACTTC.

The chain employs TRBV27 and TRBJ2-7; 10 bases fit TRBD1. This CDR3 contains 14 residues. Germline CDR1 reads MNHEY; CDR2 reads SMNVEV (reference sequence). The trim removed 5 bases at V and 5 bases at J, leaving 6 bases unmatched. The CDR3, as DNA: TGTGCCAGCAGTCCCGACAGGGGGCGGAACGAGCAGTACTTC. Encoded protein: CASSPDRGRNEQYF.

This clonotype was observed once. The chain is built from TRBV28 and TRBJ1-5, with 10 positions matching TRBD1. Germline V gives CDR1 MDHEN, CDR2 SYDVKM. The CDR3 extends over 15 amino acids. V lost 5 bases and J lost 7; bases outside the gene matches: 8. The CDR3: CASSRQGALRQPQHF. The CDR3 region has the DNA TGTGCCAGCAGTAGACAGGGGGCTTTGAGGCAGCCCCAGCATTTT.

The chain has TRBV23-1 and TRBJ1-1; 8 nucleotides agree with TRBD1. TRBV23-1 is marked as an open reading frame, function uncertain. The CDR3 covers 18 residues. Trimming took 6 bases from V and 0 from J; bases not matched to a gene: 15. The CDR3 nucleotides are TGCGCCAGCAGGCCTCCCGGCCCGGGACAGGCTATGAACACTGAAGCTTTCTTT. Translation: CASRPPGPGQAMNTEAFF.

The chain links TRBV2 to TRBJ1-5, with 8 bases lining up with TRBD1. The CDR3 is 15 residues long. J gave up 6 bases and V 2 bases, and 6 bases lay outside the gene matches. Germline V gene data show CDR1 as SNHLY and CDR2 as FYNNEI. In nucleotides, the CDR3 is TGTGCCAGCAGTGAACAGGGGGCCTTAGGTCAGCCCCAGCATTTT. This encodes CASSEQGALGQPQHF.

V gene TRBV30 combines with J gene TRBJ2-2; no clear D gene. CDR3 length: 13 residues. V shed 0 bases and J shed 8 bases, with 10 bases lying between them. Per the germline V gene, CDR1 is GTSNPN and CDR2 is SVGIG (reference sequence). This chain's CDR3 is CAWSVRVGGELFF. CDR3 DNA: TGTGCCTGGAGTGTACGGGTCGGGGGGGAGCTGTTTTTT. Complete variable domain (other parts from reference TRBV30 and TRBJ2-2): SQTIHQWPATLVQPVGSPLSLECTVEGTSNPNLYWYRQAAGRGLQLLFYSVGIGQISSEVPQNLSASRPQDRQFILSSKKLLLSDSGFYLCAWSVRVGGELFFGEGSRLTVL.

The V call is TRBV20-1, the J call TRBJ2-7; TRBD1 matches at 7 bases. V was clipped by 5 bases and J by 1 base; unmatched bases: 8. The CDR3 is 14 amino acids. Germline lookup yields CDR1 DFQATT and CDR2 SNEGSKA (reference sequence). The CDR3 is CSASDRVSSYEQYV. The CDR3 DNA is TGCAGTGCTTCCGACAGGGTCTCATCCTACGAGCAGTACGTC.

The V and J genes are TRBV23-1 and TRBJ2-1, with D uncertain. TRBV23-1 is an ORF, and what it does is uncertain. Deletions cut 3 bases from V and 5 bases from J, with 8 bases between. The CDR3 runs to 13 residues. CDR3 amino acids: CASSHASNNEQFF. Here the CDR3 DNA reads TGCGCCAGCAGTCATGCCAGTAACAATGAGCAGTTCTTC.

The chain employs TRBV20-1 and TRBJ2-1; D is possibly TRBD1 (6 bases). The CDR3 loop spans 15 amino acids. Trimming removed 1 base from V and 1 base from J, with 11 bases in between. Germline-derived CDR1 and CDR2 are DFQATT and SNEGSKA (reference sequence). CDR3 protein: CSARGRTASYNEQFF. The CDR3 bases are TGCAGTGCTAGAGGCAGGACAGCGTCCTACAATGAGCAGTTCTTC.

V gene TRBV6-5 combines with J gene TRBJ2-5; TRBD2 is a possible D gene (6 bases). The CDR3 extends over 12 amino acids. The V end lost 2 bases, the J end lost 5 bases, and 6 bases lay between the germline ends. Germline CDR1 is MNHEY and CDR2 is SVGAGI. Here the CDR3 reads CASSYAGETQYF. CDR3 in DNA: TGTGCCAGCAGTTACGCGGGGGAGACCCAGTACTTC.